This T cell receptor beta chain was sequenced in a study of PD-L1 blockade in urothelial cancer. The wider study: Blood samples had a median of 141,255 T cells, 80,000 to 85,000 unique TCRs, and clonality more than 0.075.

TCRdb keeps only in-frame clones here, not all; method: immunoSEQ multiplex PCR. The profile shows about 50,000 clones, more than 70% of them singletons. Time point indicated: peripheral blood 6 weeks after treatment start. The CDR3 spans 14 residues. V was shortened by 7 bases and J by 4 bases, with 14 bases between the two germline ends. Germline V gene sequence: CDR1 SEHNR, CDR2 FQNEAQ (reference sequence). This TCR was sampled from a man aged 55 to 69 with urothelial cancer. Sequenced here: PBMCs, sampled around atezolizumab (anti-PD-L1) treatment. The J gene is TRBJ2-1, the V gene TRBV7-9; no definite D call. Here the CDR3 reads CASNLDSGYNEQFF. The DNA for the CDR3 is TGTGCCAGCAACCTAGATTCCGGTTACAATGAGCAGTTCTTC.